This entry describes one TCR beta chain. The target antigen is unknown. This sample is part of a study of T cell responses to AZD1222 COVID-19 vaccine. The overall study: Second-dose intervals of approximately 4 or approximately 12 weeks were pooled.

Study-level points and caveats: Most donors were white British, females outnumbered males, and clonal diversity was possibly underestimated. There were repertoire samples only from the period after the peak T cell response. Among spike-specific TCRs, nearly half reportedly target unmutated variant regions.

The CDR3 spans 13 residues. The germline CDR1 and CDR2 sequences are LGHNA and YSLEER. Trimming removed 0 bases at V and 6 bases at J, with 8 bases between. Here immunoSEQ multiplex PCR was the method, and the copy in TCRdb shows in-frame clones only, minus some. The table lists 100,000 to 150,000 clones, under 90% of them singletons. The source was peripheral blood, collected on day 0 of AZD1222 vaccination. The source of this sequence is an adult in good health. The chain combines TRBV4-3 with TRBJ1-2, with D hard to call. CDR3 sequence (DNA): TGCGCCAGCAGCCAAGATTGGGCTGATGGCTACACCTTC. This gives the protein CASSQDWADGYTF.